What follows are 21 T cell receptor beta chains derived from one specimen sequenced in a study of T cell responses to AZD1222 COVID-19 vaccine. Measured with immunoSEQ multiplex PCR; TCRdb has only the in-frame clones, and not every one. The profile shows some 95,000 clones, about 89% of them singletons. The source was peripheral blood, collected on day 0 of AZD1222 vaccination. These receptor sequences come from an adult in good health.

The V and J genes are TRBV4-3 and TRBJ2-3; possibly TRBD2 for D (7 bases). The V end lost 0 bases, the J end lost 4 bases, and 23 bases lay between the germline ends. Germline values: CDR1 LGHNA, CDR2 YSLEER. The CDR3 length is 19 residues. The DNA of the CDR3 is TGCGCCAGCAGCCAAGATACGCCTTTTGAGGGGGGGCCGGCAGATACGCAGTATTTT. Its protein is CASSQDTPFEGGPADTQYF.

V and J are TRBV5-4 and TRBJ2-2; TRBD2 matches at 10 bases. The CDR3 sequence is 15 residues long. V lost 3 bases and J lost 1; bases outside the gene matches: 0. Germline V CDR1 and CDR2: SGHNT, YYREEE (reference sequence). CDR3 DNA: TGTGCCAGCAGCTGGACTAGCGGGAACACCGGGGAGCTGTTTTTT. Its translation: CASSWTSGNTGELFF.

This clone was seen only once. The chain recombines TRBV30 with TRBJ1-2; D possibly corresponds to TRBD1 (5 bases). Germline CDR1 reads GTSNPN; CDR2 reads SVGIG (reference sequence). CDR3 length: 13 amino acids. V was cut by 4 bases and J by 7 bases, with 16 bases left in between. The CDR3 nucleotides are TGTGCCTGGAATCCGAGACTTAGGGGTGGCTACACCTTC. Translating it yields CAWNPRLRGGYTF.

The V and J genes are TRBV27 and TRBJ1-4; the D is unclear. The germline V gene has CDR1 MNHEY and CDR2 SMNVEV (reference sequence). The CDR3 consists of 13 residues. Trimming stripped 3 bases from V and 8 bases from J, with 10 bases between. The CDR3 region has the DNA TGTGCCAGCAGTTTTTCCCCTTGGGAAAAACTGTTTTTT. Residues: CASSFSPWEKLFF. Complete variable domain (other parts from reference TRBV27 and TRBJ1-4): EAQVTQNPRYLITVTGKKLTVTCSQNMNHEYMSWYRQDPGLGLRQIYYSMNVEVTDKGDVPEGYKVSRKEKRNFPLILESPSPNQTSLYFCASSFSPWEKLFFGSGTQLSVL.

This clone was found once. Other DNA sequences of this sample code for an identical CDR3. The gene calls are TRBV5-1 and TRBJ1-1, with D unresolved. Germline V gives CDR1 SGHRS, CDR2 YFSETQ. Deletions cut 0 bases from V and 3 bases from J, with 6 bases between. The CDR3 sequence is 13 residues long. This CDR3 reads CASSLGWDTEAFF. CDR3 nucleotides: TGCGCCAGCAGCTTGGGTTGGGACACTGAAGCTTTCTTT.

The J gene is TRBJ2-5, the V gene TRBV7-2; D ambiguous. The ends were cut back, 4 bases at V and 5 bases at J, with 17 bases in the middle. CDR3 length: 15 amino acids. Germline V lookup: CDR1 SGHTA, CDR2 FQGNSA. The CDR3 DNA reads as TGTGCCAGCAGCTCGGACGGATACCGAGCCGAGACCCAGTACTTC. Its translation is CASSSDGYRAETQYF.

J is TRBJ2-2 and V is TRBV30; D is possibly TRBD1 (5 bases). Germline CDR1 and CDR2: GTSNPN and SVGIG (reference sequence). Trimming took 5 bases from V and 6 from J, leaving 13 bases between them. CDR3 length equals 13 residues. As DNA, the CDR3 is TGTGCCTGGGTCTCACAGGTCCCCGGGGAGCTGTTTTTT. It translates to CAWVSQVPGELFF.

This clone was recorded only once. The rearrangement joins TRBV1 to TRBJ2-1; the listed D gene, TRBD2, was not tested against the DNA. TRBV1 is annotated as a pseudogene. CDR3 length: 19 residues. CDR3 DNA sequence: TGCACCAGCAGCCCCCCCCGGACTAGCGGGGGGCCCGGTTGCAATGAGCAGTTCTTC. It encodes CTSSPPRTSGGPGCNEQFF.

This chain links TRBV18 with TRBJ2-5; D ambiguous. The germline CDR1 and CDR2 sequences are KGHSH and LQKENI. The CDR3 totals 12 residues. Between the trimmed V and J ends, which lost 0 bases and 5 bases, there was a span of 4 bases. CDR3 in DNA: TGTGCCAGCTCACCACCGGCCGAGACCCAGTACTTC. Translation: CASSPPAETQYF.

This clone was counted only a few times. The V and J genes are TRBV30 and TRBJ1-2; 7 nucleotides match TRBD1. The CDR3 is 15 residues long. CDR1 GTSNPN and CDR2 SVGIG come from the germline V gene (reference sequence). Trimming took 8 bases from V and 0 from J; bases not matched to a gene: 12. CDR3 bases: TGTGCCGGCTCAGGGGGGGGGCTTACTAACTATGGCTACACCTTC. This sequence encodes CAGSGGGLTNYGYTF. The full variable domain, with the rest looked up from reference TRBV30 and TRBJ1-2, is SQTIHQWPATLVQPVGSPLSLECTVEGTSNPNLYWYRQAAGRGLQLLFYSVGIGQISSEVPQNLSASRPQDRQFILSSKKLLLSDSGFYLCAGSGGGLTNYGYTFGSGTRLTVV.

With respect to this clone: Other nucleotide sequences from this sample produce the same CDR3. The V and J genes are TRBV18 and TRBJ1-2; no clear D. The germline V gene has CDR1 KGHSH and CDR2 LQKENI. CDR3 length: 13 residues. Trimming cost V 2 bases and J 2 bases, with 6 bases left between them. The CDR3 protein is CASSPGPNYGYTF. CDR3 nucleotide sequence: TGTGCCAGCTCACCAGGACCGAACTATGGCTACACCTTC.

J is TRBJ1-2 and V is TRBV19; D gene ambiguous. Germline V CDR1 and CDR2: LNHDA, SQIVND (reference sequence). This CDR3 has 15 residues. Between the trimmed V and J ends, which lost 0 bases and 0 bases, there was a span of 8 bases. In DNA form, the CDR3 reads TGTGCCAGTAGTATAGATCTACGTTCTAACTATGGCTACACCTTC. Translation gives CASSIDLRSNYGYTF.

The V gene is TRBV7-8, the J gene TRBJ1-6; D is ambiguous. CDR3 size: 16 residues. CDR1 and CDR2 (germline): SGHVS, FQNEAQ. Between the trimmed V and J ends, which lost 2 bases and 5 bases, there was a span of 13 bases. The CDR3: CASSLKALSNNSPLHF. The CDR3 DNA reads TGTGCCAGCAGCTTAAAGGCGTTGTCGAATAATTCACCCCTCCACTTT.

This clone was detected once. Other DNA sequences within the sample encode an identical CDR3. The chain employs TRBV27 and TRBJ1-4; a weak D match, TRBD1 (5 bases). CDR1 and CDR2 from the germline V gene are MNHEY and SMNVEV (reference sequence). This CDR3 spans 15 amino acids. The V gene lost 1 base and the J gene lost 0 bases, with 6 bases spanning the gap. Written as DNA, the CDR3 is TGTGCCAGCAGTTTATTGGGGGCAACTAATGAAAAACTGTTTTTT. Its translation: CASSLLGATNEKLFF.

The CDR3 region is CASSYNPGGQPQHF. DNA for the CDR3: TGTGCCAGCAGTTACAACCCCGGGGGTCAGCCCCAGCATTTT. This chain joins TRBV6-5 and TRBJ1-5, with D possibly TRBD1 on 5 matching bases. CDR1 and CDR2 from the germline V gene are MNHEY and SVGAGI. The V end lost 2 bases, the J end lost 6 bases, and 11 bases lay between the germline ends. CDR3 length: 14 residues.

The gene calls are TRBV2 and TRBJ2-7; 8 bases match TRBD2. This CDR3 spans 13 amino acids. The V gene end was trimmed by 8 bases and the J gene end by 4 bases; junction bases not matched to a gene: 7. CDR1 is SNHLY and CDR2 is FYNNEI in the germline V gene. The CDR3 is CASRDSGEYEQYF. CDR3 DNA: TGTGCCAGCCGGGATAGCGGGGAATACGAGCAGTACTTC. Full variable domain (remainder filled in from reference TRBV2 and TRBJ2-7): EPEVTQTPSHQVTQMGQEVILRCVPISNHLYFYWYRQILGQKVEFLVSFYNNEISEKSEIFDDQFSVERPDGSNFTLKIRSTKLEDSAMYFCASRDSGEYEQYFGPGTRLTVT.

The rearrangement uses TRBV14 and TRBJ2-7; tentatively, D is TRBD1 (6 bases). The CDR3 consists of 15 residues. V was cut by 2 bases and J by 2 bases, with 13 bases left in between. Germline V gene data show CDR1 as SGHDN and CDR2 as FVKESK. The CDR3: CASSQSGTWPYEQYF. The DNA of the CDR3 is TGTGCCAGCAGCCAATCCGGGACATGGCCCTACGAGCAGTACTTC.

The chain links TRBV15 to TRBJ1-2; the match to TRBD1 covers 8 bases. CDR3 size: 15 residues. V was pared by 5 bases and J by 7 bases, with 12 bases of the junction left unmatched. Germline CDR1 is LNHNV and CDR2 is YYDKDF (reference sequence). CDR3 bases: TGTGCCACCAGCCCCAGGGGGCCTGGGCGGGGTGGCTACACCTTC. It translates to CATSPRGPGRGGYTF.

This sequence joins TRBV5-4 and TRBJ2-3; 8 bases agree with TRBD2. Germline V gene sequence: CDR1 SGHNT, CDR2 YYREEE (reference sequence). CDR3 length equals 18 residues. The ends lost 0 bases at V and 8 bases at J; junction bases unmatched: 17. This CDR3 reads CASSLVTAGATKFATQYF. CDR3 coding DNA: TGTGCCAGCAGCTTGGTTACAGCGGGGGCCACGAAGTTCGCTACGCAGTATTTT.

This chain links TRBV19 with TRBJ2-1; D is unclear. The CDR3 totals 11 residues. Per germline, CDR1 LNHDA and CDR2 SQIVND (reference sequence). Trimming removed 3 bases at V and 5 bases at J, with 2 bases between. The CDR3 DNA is TGTGCCAGTAGTATCGACAATGAGCAGTTCTTC. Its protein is CASSIDNEQFF.

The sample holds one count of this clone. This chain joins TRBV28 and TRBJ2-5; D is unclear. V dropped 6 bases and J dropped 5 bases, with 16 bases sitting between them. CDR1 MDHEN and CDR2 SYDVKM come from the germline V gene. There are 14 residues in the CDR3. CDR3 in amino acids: CASRAGIMGETQYF. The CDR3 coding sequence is TGTGCCAGCAGAGCCGGAATCATGGGGGAGACCCAGTACTTC.